This note documents a single T cell receptor (beta chain) sequence. Its antigen is currently not known. Nothing much larger sits one base from this clone, and base qualities are not available. The entire amount of isolated RNA was reverse transcribed using the High Capacity cDNA Reverse Transcription Kit, so the sequenced TCRB transcripts were expressed ones. Naive, central memory and regulatory T cell samples underwent deep immunoSEQ sequencing, averaging roughly 3.4 million total reads per sample. Sorted cells were lysed in RLT buffer and RNA was extracted with DNase-treated RNeasy Micro or Mini kits, depending on cell number. To prevent cross-contamination, each cell subset was processed individually, whereas patient and healthy donor samples were processed jointly. The immunoSEQ multiplex PCR was used to amplify TCRB sequences from cDNA, yielding 87-bp fragments that span the CDR3 region. Sequencing of the amplicons was done on the Illumina HiSeq platform. The source study handled its data this way. PCR bias was computationally corrected using synthetic template baselines, reads within Hamming distance 2 were collapsed, and singletons that could not be merged were discarded. Reads were aligned against IMGT so that V, D and J genes, CDR3 length and insertions or deletions at six rearrangement sites could be assigned. Within each subset, clonotype counts were normalized to sorted cell number, after which true diversity and Gini coefficients were computed with the tcR R package. The overlap coefficient, calculated on TCRB nucleotide sequences, was used to quantify repertoire sharing. Out-of-frame TCRB sequences from naive cells were analyzed to stand in for the pre-selection repertoire. TCRdb carries this immuneACCESS record with in-frame sequences only. Its versions omit some clonotypes, under half of them owing to an unresolved V gene in the studies checked, with the rest unexplained. The DNA was the basis for D and trimming; V, J and clone size are from that table. The sample table contains hundreds of thousands of clones; only one count was recorded for around 16% of them. Around 0.095% of the sample comes from the top ten.

These data belong to a study of beta chain features in type 1 diabetes (dated by TCRdb to about 2018). In the study overall: Mean age, gender distribution, total cell number and subset yield were not different between patients and healthy donors. In the study, TCRB repertoires of sorted circulating CD4+ T cell subsets from recently diagnosed type 1 diabetes patients were compared with those of matched healthy donors. Whereas all 28 donors provided naive and central memory subsets, regulatory and stem cell-like memory subsets were isolated from just 8 patients and roughly 8 healthy donors. A total of under 120,000,000 sorted cells were examined across all samples, and RNA yield correlated strongly with the number of cells per subset. What the research found in general, with its limitations: PCR might favor shorter templates, but patient and control samples were amplified and corrected together, so any skew would affect both groups equally. At VDJ recombination sites, type 1 diabetes patients had fewer insertions and more deleted nucleotides, which implies abnormalities in thymic rearrangement. In all four CD4+ subsets, TCRB CDR3 length was moderately but significantly shorter in type 1 diabetes patients. Only small numbers of individuals were included in the HLA sub-analyses, which left unresolved whether HLA type had any influence on TCRB rearrangement. The naive, central memory and regulatory TCRB repertoires appeared to resemble one another more closely among patients than among healthy donors. Sequencing cDNA rather than genomic DNA could over-represent highly expressing activated cells, although activation and CD3 levels did not differ between groups.

Each donor gave one peripheral blood draw, averaging approximately 0.12 L, which was collected into heparinised tubes. Naive, central memory, regulatory and stem cell-like memory CD4+ T cells were sorted on a BD FACSAria II using a panel including CD45RO, CCR7, CD25, CD127, CD95 and CD27. Purity was above 95% for every sorted population. PBMCs were separated immediately by Lymphoprep density gradient centrifugation and were stained directly, without being cultured. Samples were stained and sorted in pairs, with one healthy donor and one patient per experiment, so that batch effects were minimized. In the germline V gene, CDR1 corresponds to LGHNA and CDR2 to YSLEER. The germline ends are 16 bases apart after V is trimmed by 0 bases and J by 4 bases. CDR3 length: 16 amino acids, cysteine to phenylalanine. Only CDR3 DNA is held: 48 bases, read in frame from base 1.

The source material was naive CD4+ T cells from blood. Reading the label with the study, this specimen's cell subset or site is: true naive CD4+ T cells. The sequence derives from a man aged 18 to 30 in good health. The sequence links TRBV4-3 to TRBJ2-7; a tentative D match to TRBD2 spans 6 bases. The CDR3 has the sequence CASSQDWRGAIYEQYF. The nucleotide sequence is given as TGCGCCAGCAGCCAAGATTGGAGGGGAGCGATTTACGAGCAGTACTTC.